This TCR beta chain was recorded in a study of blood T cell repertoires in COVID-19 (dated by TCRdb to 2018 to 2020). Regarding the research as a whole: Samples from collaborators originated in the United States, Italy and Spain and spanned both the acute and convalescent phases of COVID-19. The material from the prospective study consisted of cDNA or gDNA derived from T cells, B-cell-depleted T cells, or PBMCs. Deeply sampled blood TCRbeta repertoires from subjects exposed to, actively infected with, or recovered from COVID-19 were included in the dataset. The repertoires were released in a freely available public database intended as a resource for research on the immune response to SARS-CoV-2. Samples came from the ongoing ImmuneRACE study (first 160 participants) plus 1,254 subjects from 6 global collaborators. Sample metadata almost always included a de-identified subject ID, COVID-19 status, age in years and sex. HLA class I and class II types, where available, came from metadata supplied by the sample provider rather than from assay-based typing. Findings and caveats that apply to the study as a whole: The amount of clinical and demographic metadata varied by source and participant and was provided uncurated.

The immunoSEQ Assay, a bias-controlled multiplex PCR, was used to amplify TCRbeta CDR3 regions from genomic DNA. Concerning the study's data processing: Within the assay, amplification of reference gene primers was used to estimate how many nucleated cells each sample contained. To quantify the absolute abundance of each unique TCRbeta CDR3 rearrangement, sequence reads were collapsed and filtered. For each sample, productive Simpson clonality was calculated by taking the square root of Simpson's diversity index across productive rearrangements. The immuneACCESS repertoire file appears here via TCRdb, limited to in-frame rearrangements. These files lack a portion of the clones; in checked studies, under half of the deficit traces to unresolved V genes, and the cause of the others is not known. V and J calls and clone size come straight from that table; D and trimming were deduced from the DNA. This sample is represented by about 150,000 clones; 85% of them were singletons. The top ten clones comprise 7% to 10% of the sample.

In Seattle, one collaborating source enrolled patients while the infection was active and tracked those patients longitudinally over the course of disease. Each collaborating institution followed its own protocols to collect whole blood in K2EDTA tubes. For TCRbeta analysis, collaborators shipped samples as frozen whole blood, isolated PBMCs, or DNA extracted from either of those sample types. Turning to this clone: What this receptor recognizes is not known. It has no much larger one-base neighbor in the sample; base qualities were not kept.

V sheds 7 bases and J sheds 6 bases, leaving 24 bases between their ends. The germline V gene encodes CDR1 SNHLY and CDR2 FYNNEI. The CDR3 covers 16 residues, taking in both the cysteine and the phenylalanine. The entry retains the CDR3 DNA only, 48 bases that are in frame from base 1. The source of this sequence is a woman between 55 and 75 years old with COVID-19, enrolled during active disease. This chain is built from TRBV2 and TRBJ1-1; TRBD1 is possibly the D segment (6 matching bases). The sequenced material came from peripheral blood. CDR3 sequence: CASKPRLTGLKAEAFF. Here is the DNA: TGTGCCAGCAAGCCCCGTTTGACAGGTTTGAAGGCTGAAGCTTTCTTT.